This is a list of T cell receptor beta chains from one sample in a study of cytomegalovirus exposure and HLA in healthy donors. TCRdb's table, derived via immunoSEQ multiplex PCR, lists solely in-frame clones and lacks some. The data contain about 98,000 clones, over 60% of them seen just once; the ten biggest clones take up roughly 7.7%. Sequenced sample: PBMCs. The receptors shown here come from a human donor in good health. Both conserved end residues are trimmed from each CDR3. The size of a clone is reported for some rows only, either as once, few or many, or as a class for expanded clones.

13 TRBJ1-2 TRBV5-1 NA ASSSDAGSNYGYT
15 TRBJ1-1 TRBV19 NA ASSPYPLGGGNTEAF
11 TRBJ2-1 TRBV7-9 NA SSSLVVAGGLF
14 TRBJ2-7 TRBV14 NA ASSRTGGLYSYEQY
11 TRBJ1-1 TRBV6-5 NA ASTQYEDTEAF
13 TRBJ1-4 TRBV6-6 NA ASSYSGGLNEKLF
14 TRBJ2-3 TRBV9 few ASSATLAGGVDTQY
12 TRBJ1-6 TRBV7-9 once ASSRGETNSPLH
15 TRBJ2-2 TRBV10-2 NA ASSVRTGGMNTGELF
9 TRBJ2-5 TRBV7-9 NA SSSLEETQY
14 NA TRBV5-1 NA ASSLEGTGGSYEQY
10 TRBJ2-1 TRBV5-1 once ASSLDQREQF
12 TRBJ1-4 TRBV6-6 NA ASSLSTGIDPLF
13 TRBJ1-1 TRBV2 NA ASRLTGGMNTEAF
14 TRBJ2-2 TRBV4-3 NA ASSQGRGRNTGELF
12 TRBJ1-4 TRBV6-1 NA ASRLDRGGEKLF
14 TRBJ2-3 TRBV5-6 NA ASSRTSGRAEDTQY
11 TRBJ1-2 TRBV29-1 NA SGMTDQPYGYT
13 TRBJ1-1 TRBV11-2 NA ASSSSDRANTEAF
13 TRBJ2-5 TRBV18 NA ASSIRDSRLETQY
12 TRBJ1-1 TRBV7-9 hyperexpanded ASSNRQGYTEAF
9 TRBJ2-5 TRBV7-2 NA ASSRAETQY
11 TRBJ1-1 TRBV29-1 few SVLQGMNTEAF
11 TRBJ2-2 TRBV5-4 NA ASSLAVSGELF
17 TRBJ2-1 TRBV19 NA ASSPNPGLAGGRGNEQF
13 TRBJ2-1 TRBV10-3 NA AISRAGGFDNEQF
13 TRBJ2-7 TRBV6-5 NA ASSYPGGRPDEQY
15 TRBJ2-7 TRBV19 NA ASSIDVTSGRTDEQY
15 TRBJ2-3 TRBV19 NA ASSIPPLAGGSDTQY
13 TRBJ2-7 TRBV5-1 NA ASSLEVTGAYEQY
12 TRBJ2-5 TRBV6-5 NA ASSFTTGSETQY
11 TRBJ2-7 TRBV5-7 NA ASSLVGSYEQY
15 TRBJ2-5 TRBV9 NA ASSVATSGGTQETQY
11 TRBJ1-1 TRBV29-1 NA SVVGPMNTEAF
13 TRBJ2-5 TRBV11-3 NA ASSLDGTSQETQY
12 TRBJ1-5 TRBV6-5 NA ASSRTNDNQPQH
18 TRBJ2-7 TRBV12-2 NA ASRFPPKATSGGTDYEQY
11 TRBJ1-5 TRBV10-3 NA AIGARREQPQH
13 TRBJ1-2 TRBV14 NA ASSQVAGQGRGYT
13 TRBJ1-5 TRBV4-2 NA ASSQTTGGSQPQH
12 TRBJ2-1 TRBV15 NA ATSIRTSGNEQF
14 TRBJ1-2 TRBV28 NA ASRGQGARMGDGYT
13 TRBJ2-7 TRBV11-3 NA ASSPKASGFHEQY
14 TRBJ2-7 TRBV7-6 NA ASSLATGQGAYEQY
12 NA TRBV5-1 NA ASSTGTGGYEQY
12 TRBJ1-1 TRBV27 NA ASSFTGVNTEAF
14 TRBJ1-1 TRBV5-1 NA ASSTGQGSLYTEAF
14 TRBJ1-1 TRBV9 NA ASSEGETGFYTEAF
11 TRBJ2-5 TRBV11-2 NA ASSYDRQETQY
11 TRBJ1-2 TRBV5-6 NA ASSPQGTYGYT
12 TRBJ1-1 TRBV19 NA ASSRVHRGTEAF
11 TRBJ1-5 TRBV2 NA ASSGDRISPQH